This T cell receptor (beta chain) was sequenced in a study of T cell responses to AZD1222 COVID-19 vaccine. TCRdb keeps only in-frame clones here, not all; method: immunoSEQ multiplex PCR. The sample holds about 140,000 clones, roughly 90% seen once. Second doses were pooled across both intervals (about 4 or about 12 weeks). Study-level findings and limits: An increase in Spike-specific TCR breadth and depth was observed after two AZD1222 doses. Baseline serology detected seropositivity in only six AZD1222 recipients. Sampling that yielded the repertoires occurred only after the peak T cell response.

On this clone: As yet, its antigen is unknown.

The receptor was derived from an adult who received the AZD1222 COVID-19 vaccine. This specimen consisted of peripheral blood, obtained 28 days after the second AZD1222 dose.

CDR3: CASSPRTQTYEQYF. The CDR3 nucleotides are TGTGCCAGCAGCCCCCGGACACAAACCTACGAGCAGTACTTC. This chain joins TRBV5-4 and TRBJ2-7, with a weak D call TRBD1 (5 bases). Germline lookup yields CDR1 SGHNT and CDR2 YYREEE (reference sequence). The CDR3 sequence is 14 residues long. Trimming stripped 4 bases from V and 2 bases from J, with 13 bases between.